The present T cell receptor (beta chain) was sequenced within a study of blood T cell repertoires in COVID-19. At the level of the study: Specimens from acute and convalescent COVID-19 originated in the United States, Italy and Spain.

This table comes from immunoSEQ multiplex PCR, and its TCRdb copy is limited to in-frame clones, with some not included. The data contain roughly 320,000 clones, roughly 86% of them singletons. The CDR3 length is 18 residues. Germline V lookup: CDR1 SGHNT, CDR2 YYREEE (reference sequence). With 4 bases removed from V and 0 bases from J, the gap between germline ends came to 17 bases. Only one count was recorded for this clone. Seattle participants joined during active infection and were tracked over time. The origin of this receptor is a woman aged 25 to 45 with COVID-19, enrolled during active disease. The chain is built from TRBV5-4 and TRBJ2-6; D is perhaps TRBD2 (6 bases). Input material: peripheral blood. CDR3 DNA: TGTGCCAGCAGCCTACTGGGACGGGGGAGCTCTGGGGCCAACGTCCTGACTTTC. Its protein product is CASSLLGRGSSGANVLTF.